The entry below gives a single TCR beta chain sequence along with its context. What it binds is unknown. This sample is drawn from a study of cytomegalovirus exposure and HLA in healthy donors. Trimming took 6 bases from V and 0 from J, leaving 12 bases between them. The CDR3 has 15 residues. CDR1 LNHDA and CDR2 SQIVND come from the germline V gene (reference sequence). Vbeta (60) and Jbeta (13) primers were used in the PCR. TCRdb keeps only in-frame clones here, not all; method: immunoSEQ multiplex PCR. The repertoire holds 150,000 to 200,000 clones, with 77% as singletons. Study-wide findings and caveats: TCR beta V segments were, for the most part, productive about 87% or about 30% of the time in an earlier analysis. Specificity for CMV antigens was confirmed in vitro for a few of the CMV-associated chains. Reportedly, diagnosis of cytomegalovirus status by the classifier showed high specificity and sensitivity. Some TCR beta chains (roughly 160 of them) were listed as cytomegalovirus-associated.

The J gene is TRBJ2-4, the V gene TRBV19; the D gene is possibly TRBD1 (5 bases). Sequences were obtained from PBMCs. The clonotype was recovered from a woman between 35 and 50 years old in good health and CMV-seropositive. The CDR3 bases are TGTGCCAGTAGCTGGGGCAGGGTAGCCAAAAACATTCAGTACTTC. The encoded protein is CASSWGRVAKNIQYF.